A selection of T cell receptor beta chains follows, all from one sample in a study of cytomegalovirus exposure and HLA in healthy donors. Assay used: immunoSEQ multiplex PCR; TCRdb lists only in-frame clones, some missing. The sample records fewer than 250,000 clones, about 87% being singletons. Sequenced: PBMCs. The receptor set was obtained from a young man in good health and CMV-seronegative. Each CDR3 is given with its conserved first and last residue. A D gene is named only where the DNA matches it firmly. A clone size is listed for some rows: how often the clone was seen (once, few, many), or a class if it is expanded.

J gene,V gene,D gene,clone size,CDR3 protein,CDR3 DNA
TRBJ2-3,TRBV4-2,-,-,CASSQSGDTQYF,TGTGCCAGCAGCCAATCCGGGGATACGCAGTATTTT
TRBJ2-2,TRBV4-1,-,once,CASSQDRGPGELFF,TGCGCCAGCAGCCAAGACCGGGGTCCCGGGGAGCTGTTTTTT
TRBJ2-5,TRBV28,TRBD1,-,CASSLGTDQETQYF,TGTGCCAGCAGTTTGGGGACAGACCAAGAGACCCAGTACTTC
TRBJ2-1,TRBV11-3,-,-,CASSLDLAEQFF,TGTGCCAGCAGCTTAGATTTAGCTGAGCAGTTCTTC
TRBJ2-7,TRBV27,-,-,CASISSFSYEQYF,TGTGCCAGCATCTCGTCCTTCTCCTACGAGCAGTACTTC
TRBJ2-7,TRBV15,-,few,CATSRDTRASYEQYF,TGTGCCACCAGCAGAGATACGAGGGCGTCGTACGAGCAGTACTTC
TRBJ1-6,TRBV5-1,-,few,CASSLMSFDYNSPLHF,TGCGCCAGCAGCTTGATGAGTTTCGACTATAATTCACCCCTCCACTTT
TRBJ1-6,TRBV12-1,-,-,CASSKKQEPGRSPLHF,TGTGCCAGCAGCAAAAAACAGGAACCCGGGCGGTCACCCCTCCACTTT
TRBJ2-5,TRBV5-1,-,-,CASSFAGLETQYF,TGCGCCAGCAGCTTCGCGGGGCTGGAGACCCAGTACTTC
TRBJ2-1,TRBV27,TRBD2,-,CASSLFLAGGNEQFF,TGTGCCAGCAGTTTATTTTTAGCGGGGGGGAATGAGCAGTTCTTC
TRBJ1-2,TRBV7-9,-,-,CASSLQGGANYGYTF,TGTGCCAGCAGCTTACAGGGAGGAGCTAACTATGGCTACACCTTC
TRBJ1-4,TRBV9,TRBD1,-,CASSVAGQGEKLFF,TGTGCCAGCAGCGTAGCGGGACAGGGAGAAAAACTGTTTTTT
TRBJ2-5,TRBV5-1,-,once,CASSPNRPRVFQETQYF,TGCGCCAGCAGCCCCAACCGTCCGAGGGTTTTCCAAGAGACCCAGTACTTC
TRBJ2-1,TRBV5-1,TRBD2,-,CASSYQPGLAGGGNEQFF,TGCGCCAGCAGCTACCAACCGGGACTAGCGGGGGGCGGCAATGAGCAGTTCTTC
TRBJ2-7,TRBV5-1,-,-,CASSYSSVSYEQYF,TGCGCCAGCAGCTATTCTTCAGTCTCCTACGAGCAGTACTTC
TRBJ2-5,TRBV15,-,-,CATSRDLGDSQETQYF,TGTGCCACCAGCAGAGATCTAGGTGATAGCCAAGAGACCCAGTACTTC
TRBJ2-2,TRBV5-4,-,few,CASSLDSGFHGELFF,TGTGCCAGCAGCTTGGATTCGGGATTTCACGGGGAGCTGTTTTTT
TRBJ2-7,TRBV27,TRBD1,-,CASMGTGTGYEQYF,TGTGCCAGCATGGGGACAGGGACCGGCTACGAGCAGTACTTC
TRBJ2-1,TRBV5-1,TRBD2,-,CASSLAIAGGSNEQFF,TGCGCCAGCAGCTTGGCTATAGCGGGGGGGTCTAATGAGCAGTTCTTC
TRBJ2-7,TRBV2,TRBD1,-,CASSVGPGQGSYEQYF,TGTGCCAGCAGTGTGGGTCCGGGACAGGGGTCCTACGAGCAGTACTTC
TRBJ1-6,TRBV5-5,-,-,CASSQTRGGSPLHF,TGTGCCAGCAGCCAGACGAGGGGAGGTTCACCCCTCCACTTT
TRBJ1-1,TRBV7-6,-,-,CASSLSENTEAFF,TGTGCCAGCAGCTTAAGCGAGAACACTGAAGCTTTCTTT
TRBJ1-1,TRBV5-1,TRBD1,-,CASSLGGQGLNTEAFF,TGCGCCAGCAGCTTGGGCGGACAGGGTTTGAACACTGAAGCTTTCTTT
TRBJ2-5,TRBV2,-,few,CASTIPQETQYF,TGTGCCAGCACTATCCCTCAAGAGACCCAGTACTTC
TRBJ2-7,TRBV28,TRBD1,few,CASITGGTYEQYF,TGTGCCAGCATCACAGGGGGGACCTACGAGCAGTACTTC
TRBJ2-1,TRBV28,TRBD2,once,CASSSSGGPFGEQFF,TGTGCCAGCAGCTCTAGCGGGGGGCCCTTCGGTGAGCAGTTCTTC
TRBJ2-2,TRBV7-2,-,-,CASSLAGGRTGELFF,TGTGCCAGCAGCTTAGCGGGGGGGCGAACCGGGGAGCTGTTTTTT
TRBJ1-1,TRBV5-1,TRBD1,few,CASSVQGSRDTEAFF,TGCGCCAGCAGCGTACAGGGGAGTAGGGACACTGAAGCTTTCTTT
TRBJ1-3,TRBV7-9,TRBD1,-,CASSLRQGQENTIYF,TGTGCCAGCAGCCTTAGACAGGGTCAGGAAAACACCATATATTTT
TRBJ2-1,TRBV28,TRBD1,-,CALVPGQSTYNEQFF,TGTGCCCTCGTCCCGGGACAGTCAACTTACAATGAGCAGTTCTTC
TRBJ1-3,TRBV6-6,-,-,CASRRLESGNTIYF,TGTGCCAGCAGACGCCTGGAGTCTGGAAACACCATATATTTT
TRBJ1-2,TRBV6-1,-,-,CASSEDIRESGYTF,TGTGCCAGCAGTGAGGACATCCGAGAGAGTGGCTACACCTTC
TRBJ1-2,TRBV4-3,-,once,CASSQALDVPEGNYGYTF,TGCGCCAGCAGCCAAGCCCTTGATGTTCCGGAGGGAAACTATGGCTACACCTTC
TRBJ2-7,TRBV5-1,TRBD2,-,CASSAGLAGVGLTYEQYF,TGCGCCAGCAGCGCGGGACTAGCGGGAGTCGGTCTTACCTACGAGCAGTACTTC
TRBJ1-3,TRBV28,TRBD1,-,CASSSTGVIRGNTIYF,TGTGCCAGCAGTTCAACAGGGGTAATAAGGGGAAACACCATATATTTT
TRBJ1-1,TRBV5-1,-,-,CASSLVGTRNTEAFF,TGCGCCAGCAGCTTGGTCGGGACAAGGAACACTGAAGCTTTCTTT
TRBJ2-1,TRBV7-6,TRBD1,-,CASSWPAGGEQFF,TGTGCCAGCAGCTGGCCGGCAGGGGGTGAGCAGTTCTTC